This T cell receptor beta chain was recorded in a study of T-cell reconstitution after alpha-beta-depleted transplantation in children. This sample's TCRbeta library carried unique molecular identifier barcodes. One entry per CDR3 protein results from TCRdb running MiXCR on the PCR reads. The sample has some 350,000 distinct CDR3 sequences; 10% are singletons. Trimming removed 3 bases from V and 1 base from J, with 7 bases in between. The CDR3 has 13 amino acids. This TCR came from a human donor who donated a stem cell graft to a child with acute lymphoblastic leukemia. The sample in question was PBMCs from the stem cell graft donor, obtained from the stem cell graft. The rearrangement uses TRBV12-3 or TRBV12-4 and TRBJ2-7; no reliable D call. The CDR3: CASSFGRSYEQYF. As DNA, the CDR3 is TGTGCCAGCAGTTTTGGCAGGTCCTACGAGCAGTACTTC.